Below, one T cell receptor (beta chain) is given with its context. Data came from immunoSEQ multiplex PCR; TCRdb stores just in-frame clones and leaves some out. Of 70,000 or so clones listed, about 88% are singletons. These data come from a study of blood T cell repertoires in COVID-19. Unmatched junction bases numbered 9, after V lost 6 bases and J lost 4 bases. CDR1 MNHEY and CDR2 SMNVEV come from the germline V gene (reference sequence). The CDR3 runs to 17 residues. Sequencing was done on a sample of peripheral blood. The chain links TRBV27 to TRBJ2-2; 12 bases fit TRBD2. This receptor was identified in a man between 65 and 85 years old with active COVID-19. The CDR3 reads CASSPSGRVGGTGELFF. The CDR3 nucleotides are TGTGCCAGCAGCCCTAGCGGGAGGGTTGGGGGCACCGGGGAGCTGTTTTTT.